A selection of T cell receptor beta chains follows, all from one sample in a study of cytomegalovirus exposure and HLA in healthy donors. Method: immunoSEQ multiplex PCR; TCRdb's copy keeps in-frame clones and lacks some. The repertoire holds 90,000 to 130,000 clones, with around 87% as singletons. Sequencing input: PBMCs. The receptor source for this set is a man between 40 and 49 years old in good health and CMV-seronegative. The CDR3 runs from the conserved cysteine through the conserved F or W. Each record gives: V gene, clone size, D gene, J gene, CDR3 DNA, CDR3 protein. D genes are given only for firm matches. Only part of the rows carry a size: once, few, many, or a class if the clone is expanded.

TRBV27	NA	NA	TRBJ2-7	TGTGCCAGCAGTTTTAGGCAGGGAAGCCACGAGCAGTACTTC	CASSFRQGSHEQYF
TRBV6-1	NA	NA	TRBJ1-5	TGTGCCAGCAGTGGGATACCAACAGGTAGCAATCAGCCCCAGCATTTT	CASSGIPTGSNQPQHF
TRBV7-9	NA	NA	TRBJ2-2	TGTGCCGGCGCCTCAGTAGCGAGGTTGAACACCGGGGAGCTGTTTTTT	CAGASVARLNTGELFF
TRBV27	NA	NA	TRBJ2-7	TGTGCCAGCAGTTCTCCAGGCCTACCCTACGAGCAGTACTTC	CASSSPGLPYEQYF
TRBV18	NA	NA	TRBJ1-2	TGTGCCAGCTCACCACTGGTTGGCGGCGACTCCTATGGCTACACCTTC	CASSPLVGGDSYGYTF
TRBV13	NA	TRBD1	TRBJ1-3	TGTGCCAGCAGTTCCGACAGGGACGGGAACACCATATATTTT	CASSSDRDGNTIYF
TRBV6-5	NA	TRBD1	TRBJ1-3	TGTGCCAGCAGACGACAGGGAATTGATGGAAACACCATATATTTT	CASRRQGIDGNTIYF
TRBV29-1	NA	NA	TRBJ2-7	TGCAGCGTTGGTGCAGATAACTCCTACGAGCAGTACTTC	CSVGADNSYEQYF
TRBV6-5	NA	NA	TRBJ2-7	TGTGCCAGCACCTCCCCCGGGACCTACGAGCAGTACTTC	CASTSPGTYEQYF
TRBV27	few	TRBD1	TRBJ1-1	TGTGCCAGCAGCCTAACACAGGGGGCGTCGGTTCTCACTGAAGCTTTCTTT	CASSLTQGASVLTEAFF
TRBV19	NA	NA	TRBJ2-1	TGTGCCAGTAGTATAGGAGGGAGCTACAATGAGCAGTTCTTC	CASSIGGSYNEQFF
TRBV6-1	NA	NA	TRBJ2-7	TGTGCCAGCAGTGAAGCGGTTGGACTATCCTACGAGCAGTACTTC	CASSEAVGLSYEQYF
TRBV5-4	NA	TRBD2	TRBJ2-1	TGTGCCAGCAGCGTTATAGCGGGGTACAATGAGCAGTTCTTC	CASSVIAGYNEQFF
TRBV28	once	NA	TRBJ1-5	TGTGCCAGCAGGGCAGGGATCCAGCCCCAGCATTTT	CASRAGIQPQHF
TRBV6-1	NA	TRBD1	TRBJ2-7	TGTGCCAGCAGGCCGACAGGGGTAGCCTACGAGCAGTACTTC	CASRPTGVAYEQYF
TRBV2	NA	TRBD1	TRBJ1-5	TGTGCCAGCACCGGACAGGGCGGCAATCAGCCCCAGCATTTT	CASTGQGGNQPQHF
TRBV14	NA	NA	TRBJ1-5	TGTGCCAGCAGCCAAGGTTCAGGGATGGATCAGCCCCAGCATTTT	CASSQGSGMDQPQHF
TRBV6-1	NA	NA	TRBJ1-5	TGTGCCAGCGTAGGACAGTATAGCAATCAGCCCCAGCATTTT	CASVGQYSNQPQHF
TRBV28	NA	TRBD1	TRBJ2-2	TGTGCCAGCGCCCTCTCCGGGACAGCTAACACCGGGGAGCTGTTTTTT	CASALSGTANTGELFF
TRBV19	NA	NA	TRBJ2-2	TGTGCCAGTACCCCCGGGACTTCGAACACCGGGGAGCTGTTTTTT	CASTPGTSNTGELFF
TRBV27	NA	NA	TRBJ1-6	TGTGCCAGCACCCCGCTCGGGGGGCAAATTTCACCCCTCCACTTT	CASTPLGGQISPLHF
TRBV7-6	once	NA	TRBJ1-1	TGTGCCAGCAGCTTTGACACCTACACTGAAGCTTTCTTT	CASSFDTYTEAFF
TRBV4-2	once	NA	TRBJ1-6	TGTGCCAGCAGCCAAGGGGACATATATAATTCACCCCTCCACTTT	CASSQGDIYNSPLHF
TRBV5-6	NA	NA	TRBJ2-5	TGTGCCAGCAGCTCTTTGCCAGGGGAGACCCAGTACTTC	CASSSLPGETQYF
TRBV6-5	NA	TRBD1	TRBJ2-7	TGTGCCAGCAGTGGGGACAGGGGAGTCACCTACGAGCAGTACTTC	CASSGDRGVTYEQYF
TRBV27	NA	NA	TRBJ2-5	TGTGCCAGCAGCCGGAACAGTGACGCCGAGACCCAGTACTTC	CASSRNSDAETQYF
TRBV5-1	NA	TRBD1	TRBJ1-2	TGCGCCAGCAGCCAAACCGGGACAGGGGGCGCGTACGGCTACACCTTC	CASSQTGTGGAYGYTF
TRBV6-5	NA	NA	TRBJ1-5	TGTGCCAGCAGCGACAGGCCGTATAGCAATCAGCCCCAGCATTTT	CASSDRPYSNQPQHF
TRBV9	NA	NA	TRBJ1-1	TGTGCCAGCAGCGTAGTAGGGGACACTGAAGCTTTCTTT	CASSVVGDTEAFF
TRBV6-1	NA	TRBD1	TRBJ1-4	TGTGCCAGCAGGGACAGGGTTAATGAAAAACTGTTTTTT	CASRDRVNEKLFF
TRBV18	once	TRBD1	TRBJ2-7	TGTGCCAGCTCACCGGGACAGGGTGCCTACGAGCAGTACTTC	CASSPGQGAYEQYF
TRBV9	few	NA	TRBJ1-2	TGTGCCAGCAGCGTAGGGAAGGAGAACTATGGCTACACCTTC	CASSVGKENYGYTF
TRBV5-1	NA	TRBD1	TRBJ1-4	TGCGCCAGCAGCTTGGGACAGGGGAGGCGTGAAAAACTGTTTTTT	CASSLGQGRREKLFF
TRBV7-9	NA	TRBD1	TRBJ1-2	TGTGCCAGCAGCCCCCCAACCGGGACAGAATTTTATGGCTACACCTTC	CASSPPTGTEFYGYTF
TRBV4-1	NA	NA	TRBJ2-3	TGCGCCAGCAGCCTCCTATCAGGGGATACGCAGTATTTT	CASSLLSGDTQYF
TRBV18	NA	NA	TRBJ2-4	TGTGCCAGCTCACCGTTCTGGGGCGCGAATGGCTTAAAAAACATTCAGTACTTC	CASSPFWGANGLKNIQYF
TRBV27	NA	NA	TRBJ1-5	TGTGCCAGCAGTCCCTATGACACCGGCGGGAGGTCAGCCCAGCATTTT	CASSPYDTGGRSAQHF
TRBV6-5	NA	NA	TRBJ2-1	TGTGCCAGCAGTTCAGGGTCCAATGAGCAGTTCTTC	CASSSGSNEQFF
TRBV5-1	NA	NA	TRBJ2-7	TGCGCCAGCAGCTCCGAAGACAGGACCTACGAGCAGTACTTC	CASSSEDRTYEQYF
TRBV27	NA	TRBD1	TRBJ2-1	TGTGCCAGCAGTCGAGAGACAGGGATGGAGTACAATGAGCAGTTCTTC	CASSRETGMEYNEQFF
TRBV5-4	once	NA	TRBJ2-7	TGTGCCAGCAGCTTGGATGGGGCCTCGTACGAGCAGTACTTC	CASSLDGASYEQYF
TRBV19	NA	TRBD1	TRBJ2-7	TGTGCCAGTAGTGTCAAACAGGGGCCCAACGAGCAGTACTTC	CASSVKQGPNEQYF
TRBV29-1	NA	TRBD1	TRBJ1-2	TGCAGCGTTCTGGGACAGGGCCTTGGCTACACCTTC	CSVLGQGLGYTF
TRBV28	NA	NA	TRBJ1-4	TGTGCCAGCAGTTTAGTCAGGGATGGAGAAAAACTGTTTTTT	CASSLVRDGEKLFF
TRBV6-1	NA	TRBD1	TRBJ1-6	TGTGCCAGCAGGGCCAGACAGGGGTCAGGATCACCCCTCCACTTT	CASRARQGSGSPLHF
TRBV6-1	NA	TRBD1	TRBJ1-6	TGTGCCAGCAGTGAGGACAGGGCTTCCTATAATTCACCCCTCCACTTT	CASSEDRASYNSPLHF
TRBV25-1	NA	NA	TRBJ1-1	TGTGCCAGCAACCAAAGGGGCTCCCCCTTCGCTTTCTTT	CASNQRGSPFAFF
TRBV25-1	NA	TRBD2	TRBJ2-2	TGTGCCAGCAGTGGGACTAGCGGGGGGACCGGGGAGCTGTTTTTT	CASSGTSGGTGELFF
TRBV28	NA	TRBD1	TRBJ2-7	TGTGCCAGCAGCCCTGGGACAGGGGAGCTCTACGAGCAGTACTTC	CASSPGTGELYEQYF
TRBV7-2	NA	TRBD1	TRBJ2-7	TGTGCCAGCAGCTTAGGGACAGGGGGCTTGTACGAGCAGTACTTC	CASSLGTGGLYEQYF
TRBV13	NA	TRBD1	TRBJ1-6	TGTGCCAGCAGCTCCGACAGGGGGAGGTTCAATTCACCCCTCCACTTT	CASSSDRGRFNSPLHF
TRBV5-6	NA	TRBD2	TRBJ2-3	TGTGCCAGCAGCCTGAGGGCTAGCGGGGGGCCAGATACGCAGTATTTT	CASSLRASGGPDTQYF
TRBV6-1	NA	NA	TRBJ2-7	TGTGCCAGCAGTGAGTCCAGGACACCAGTTTGGGAGCAGTACTTC	CASSESRTPVWEQYF
TRBV5-1	NA	NA	TRBJ2-5	TGCGCCAGCAGCTTTCTGGAGACCCAGTACTTC	CASSFLETQYF
TRBV5-4	NA	NA	TRBJ1-2	TGTGCCAGCAGCTTGGAGGGGACAAGCGGCTACACCTTC	CASSLEGTSGYTF